This T cell receptor (beta chain) was profiled in a study of radiotherapy plus CTLA-4 blockade in lung cancer. Patients with chemo-refractory metastatic non-small-cell lung cancer received focal radiation plus CTLA-4 blockade with ipilimumab. Profiled with immunoSEQ multiplex PCR; TCRdb holds only in-frame clones, not every one. This sample has about 80,000 clones, with around 85% found just once. The germline V gene has CDR1 MRHNA and CDR2 SNTAGT. The CDR3 extends over 16 amino acids. V gave up 9 bases and J gave up 0 bases; unmatched junction bases: 13. This clonotype was obtained from a human donor with non-small cell lung cancer who had a partial response to radiotherapy plus ipilimumab. The rearrangement links TRBV6-4 to TRBJ1-2, with 7 nucleotides matching TRBD1. Sequences were derived from peripheral blood, sampled from a patient treated with radiotherapy plus ipilimumab. Here the CDR3 reads CASTPQGLDANYGYTF. The CDR3 bases are TGTGCCAGTACGCCACAGGGGTTGGATGCTAACTATGGCTACACCTTC.